These T cell receptor beta chains were read from a single sample in a study of blood T cell repertoires in COVID-19. TCRdb's table, derived via immunoSEQ multiplex PCR, lists solely in-frame clones and lacks some. The sample holds about 250,000 clones; about 88% are singletons and the top ten take 2.1%. Material for sequencing was peripheral blood. The receptors were sampled from a woman in her thirties or forties who had recovered from COVID-19. Both conserved end residues are part of each CDR3. D genes are given only for firm matches. Clone size is stated in some rows and not others, as once, few, many or a class when expanded.

DNA | CDR3 | V | D | size | J
TGTGCCAGCAGTGATATCGGGAGTATGAATGAGCAGTTCTTC | CASSDIGSMNEQFF | TRBV6-1 | . | . | TRBJ2-1
TGCGCCAGCAGTGAACGGAGCTCTGGGGCCAACGTCCTGACTTTC | CASSERSSGANVLTF | TRBV10-2 | . | . | TRBJ2-6
TGTGCCTGGAGTGTTCAGGGCATGACGAATGGCTACACCTTC | CAWSVQGMTNGYTF | TRBV30 | . | . | TRBJ1-2
TGTGCCAGCAGCCAGATGACAGGCACCATCTATAGCAATCAGCCCCAGCATTTT | CASSQMTGTIYSNQPQHF | TRBV4-2 | . | . | TRBJ1-5
TGTGCCAGTAGTATTGATTCCACTAGCGGAGGGGAGCAGTACTTC | CASSIDSTSGGEQYF | TRBV19 | TRBD2 | once | TRBJ2-7
TGTGCCAGCAGCTCCCCAGGGGGCTTTGGAAACACCATATATTTT | CASSSPGGFGNTIYF | TRBV7-9 | TRBD1 | . | TRBJ1-3
TGTGCCACCAGTGACATTAGACTAGCGGGAGGGGCAGATACGCAGTATTTT | CATSDIRLAGGADTQYF | TRBV24-1 | TRBD2 | . | TRBJ2-3
TGTGCCAGCTCACAGCGAGGGGGTCCACGTTCCTACGAGCAGTACTTC | CASSQRGGPRSYEQYF | TRBV18 | . | . | TRBJ2-7
TGCGCCAGCAGCCCCGGGATTAGGGTGAACACCGGGGAGCTGTTTTTT | CASSPGIRVNTGELFF | TRBV5-1 | . | . | TRBJ2-2
TGTGCCAGTAGTATCCAGGGGTATCAGCCCCAGCATTTT | CASSIQGYQPQHF | TRBV19 | . | . | TRBJ1-5